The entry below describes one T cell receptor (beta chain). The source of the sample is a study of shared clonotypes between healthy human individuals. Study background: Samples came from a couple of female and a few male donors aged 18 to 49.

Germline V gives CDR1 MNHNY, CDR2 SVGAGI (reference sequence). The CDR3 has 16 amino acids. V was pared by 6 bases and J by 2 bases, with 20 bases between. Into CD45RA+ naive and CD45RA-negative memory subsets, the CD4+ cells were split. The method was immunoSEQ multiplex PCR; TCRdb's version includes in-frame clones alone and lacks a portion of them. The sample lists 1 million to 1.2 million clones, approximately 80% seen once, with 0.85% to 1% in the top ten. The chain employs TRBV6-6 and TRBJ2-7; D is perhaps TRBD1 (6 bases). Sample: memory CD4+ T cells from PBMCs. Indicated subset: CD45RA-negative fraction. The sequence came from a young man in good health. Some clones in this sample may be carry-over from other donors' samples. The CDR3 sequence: CASSTLGGPRPYEQYF. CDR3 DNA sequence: TGTGCCAGCAGCACCCTAGGGGGACCCCGGCCCTACGAGCAGTACTTC.